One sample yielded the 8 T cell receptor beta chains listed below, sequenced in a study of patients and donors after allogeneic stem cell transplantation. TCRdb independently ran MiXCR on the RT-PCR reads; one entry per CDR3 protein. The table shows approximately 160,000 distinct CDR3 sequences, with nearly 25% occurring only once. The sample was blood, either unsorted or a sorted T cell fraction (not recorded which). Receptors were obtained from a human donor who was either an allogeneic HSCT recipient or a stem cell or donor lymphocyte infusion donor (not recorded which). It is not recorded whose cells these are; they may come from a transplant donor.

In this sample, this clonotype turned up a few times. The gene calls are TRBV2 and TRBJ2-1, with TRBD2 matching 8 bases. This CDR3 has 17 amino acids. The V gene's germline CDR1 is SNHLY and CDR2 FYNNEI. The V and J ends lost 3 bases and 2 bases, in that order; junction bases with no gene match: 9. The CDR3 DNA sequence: TGTGCCAGCAGTGATCGATTGGGACTAGTAACCTACAATGAGCAGTTCTTC. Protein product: CASSDRLGLVTYNEQFF.

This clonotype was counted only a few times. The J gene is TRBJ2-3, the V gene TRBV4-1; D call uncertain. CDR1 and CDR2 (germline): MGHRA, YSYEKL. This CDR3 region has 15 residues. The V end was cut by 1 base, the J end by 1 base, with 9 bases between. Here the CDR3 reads CASSQAPGRTDTQYF. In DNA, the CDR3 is TGCGCCAGCAGCCAAGCCCCCGGGCGCACAGATACGCAGTATTTT.

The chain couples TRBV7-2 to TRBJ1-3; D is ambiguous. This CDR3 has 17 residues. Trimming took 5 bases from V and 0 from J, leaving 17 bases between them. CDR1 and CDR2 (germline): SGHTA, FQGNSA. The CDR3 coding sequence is TGTGCCAGCAGCCCTAATCCAAACTACAGCTCTGGAAACACCATATATTTT. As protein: CASSPNPNYSSGNTIYF. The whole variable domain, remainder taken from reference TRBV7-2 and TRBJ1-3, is GAGVSQSPSNKVTEKGKDVELRCDPISGHTALYWYRQSLGQGLEFLIYFQGNSAPDKSGLPSDRFSAERTGGSVSTLTIQRTQQEDSAVYLCASSPNPNYSSGNTIYFGEGSWLTVV.

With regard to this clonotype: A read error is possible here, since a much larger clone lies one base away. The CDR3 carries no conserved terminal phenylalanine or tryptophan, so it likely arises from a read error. The CDR3 region has the DNA TGCGCCAGCAGCCTTTTTCCGGGACAGAACACTGAAGCTTTCTCT. Translating it yields CASSLFPGQNTEAFS. V is TRBV5-1 and J is TRBJ1-1; D might be TRBD1 (6 bases). The ends were cut back, 4 bases at V and 1 base at J, with 14 bases in the middle. The CDR3 has 15 amino acids. CDR1 is SGHRS and CDR2 is YFSETQ in the germline V gene.

CDR3 bases: TGTGCCATCAGTGAGTTAGAAGGGACAGACCAGCATTTT. This sequence encodes CAISELEGTDQHF. This chain connects TRBV10-3 to TRBJ1-5, with 7 bases identical to TRBD1. The germline V gene encodes CDR1 ENHRY and CDR2 SYGVKD. The length of the CDR3 is 13 residues. J was trimmed by 12 bases and V by 1 base; bases with no gene match: 6.

This chain's CDR3 is CASSWDRSGELFF. The CDR3 coding sequence is TGTGCCAGCAGCTGGGACAGGTCCGGGGAGCTGTTTTTT. The chain recombines TRBV11-3 with TRBJ2-2; 8 nucleotides line up with TRBD1. Germline V gene data show CDR1 as SGHNT and CDR2 as YENEEA. This CDR3 has 13 residues. V dropped 4 bases and J dropped 6; count of bases not matched to a gene: 1.

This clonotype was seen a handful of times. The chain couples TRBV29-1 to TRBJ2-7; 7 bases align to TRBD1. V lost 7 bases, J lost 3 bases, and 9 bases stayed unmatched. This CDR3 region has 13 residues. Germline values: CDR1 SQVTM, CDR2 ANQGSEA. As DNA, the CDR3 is TGCAGCGCCCACGGCCGACAGGGCTACGAGCAGTACTTC. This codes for CSAHGRQGYEQYF.

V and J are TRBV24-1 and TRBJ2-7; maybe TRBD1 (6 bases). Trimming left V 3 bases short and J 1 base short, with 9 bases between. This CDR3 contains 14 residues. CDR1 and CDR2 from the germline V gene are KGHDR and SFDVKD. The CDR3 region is CATSDARGSYEQYF. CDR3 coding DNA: TGTGCCACCAGTGATGCCAGGGGATCCTACGAGCAGTACTTC.